The following is a T cell receptor beta chain sequence with its context. The specificity of this receptor is unknown. Base qualities are not provided; no much larger clone lies one nucleotide away. Taken from the germline V gene (reference sequence), the CDR1 and CDR2 loops are MNHEY and SMNVEV. Reading from cysteine to phenylalanine, the CDR3 counts 13 amino acids. Only CDR3 DNA remains: 39 bases, in frame from the first base. Trimming at the junction amounts to 7 bases on V and 2 bases on J, and the germline ends lie 11 bases apart. The data derive from a study of shared clonotypes between healthy human individuals (dated by TCRdb to 2018 to 2020). For context, the study as a whole: The cohort included three men and a couple of women between 18 and 49 years of age. For each donor, three plates each were used for CD4 naive and CD4 memory, two plates were used for CD8 naive, and one plate was used for CD8 memory. To estimate repertoire size and how much clonotypes are shared between individuals, the study performed deep sequencing of blood TCR repertoires from roughly five healthy adults. Libraries were prepared and TCR repertoires were sequenced by different laboratories using diverse techniques, in order to increase sequencing depth and limit assay-specific biases. Leukapheresis yielded between about 0.94 and 9.5 billion PBMCs per donor.

TCR CDR3 regions were amplified from genomic DNA by multiplex PCR using the deep immunoSEQ assay. Extracted genomic DNA from each cell subset was spread evenly across all wells of several immunoSEQ 96-well plates, with each plate serving as a replicate. For sorted subsets, around 0.2 ug genomic DNA, equal to about 30,000 T cell genomes, was loaded into each replicate PCR. The purified libraries were quantified using a Qubit 3.0 fluorometer, sized with a Bioanalyzer 2100, and then quantified again using the KAPA Library Quantification kit. Every immunoSEQ 96-well plate was sequenced on a dedicated single-read 150-cycle Illumina NextSeq 550 flow cell. Regarding the original processing steps: The immunoSEQ output contained only junctional sequences without quality scores, so filtering could not match that applied to full-length reads. Sequences were annotated with PyIR, a Python wrapper for IgBLAST v1.9, and V/J genes and CDR3 were assigned using IMGT germline references. Any read was removed if the V/J assignment was weak (E-value above 1e-6), the CDR3 was missing, or the read contained stop codons, out-of-frame junctions, or ambiguous translated residues. A V3J clonotype was defined by an identical inferred V gene, J gene, and CDR3 amino acid sequence. The percentage overlap between two repertoires was calculated by dividing the number of shared unique clonotypes by the size of the smaller repertoire. RTK rarefaction, the Chao1 estimator, and Recon v2.1 estimates of unobserved clonotypes were used to assess repertoire richness. Generation probabilities for all TCRbeta clonotypes obtained by the gDNA method from a few donors were computed using OLGA. In TCRdb, the immuneACCESS table is reduced to in-frame sequences with V and J assigned. These tables do not hold every clone; where another copy was compared, an unresolved V gene accounts for under half, and the others remain unexplained. That table furnishes V, J and clone size, whereas the DNA furnished D and trimming. This sample comprises about 600,000 clones, more than 95% of them detected only once. 0.055% to 0.07% of the sample goes to the ten largest clones.

What the work shows at the level of the full study, not this receptor alone: About 5% of naive CD4, roughly 3.5% of naive CD8, approximately 2% of memory CD4, and 0.35% to 0.4% of memory CD8 clonotypes were shared across several donors. Based on pairwise subsampling, the degree of clonotype sharing among donors was expected to be affected by sequencing depth. Estimated clonotype richness was generally larger for naive than for memory subsets. Higher generation probabilities were observed for clonotypes shared by all four sorted-subset donors than for non-shared clonotypes. Rarefaction of sorted-subset datasets indicated incomplete sequencing despite the large sequencing depth. Sampling was restricted to blood, and TCR repertoires in tissues likely differ from the TCR repertoires found in blood. The genetic and exposure-history diversity represented was limited by the small number of donors.

The donors were healthy, HIV-negative adults who had no recently reported acute infections or vaccinations. Every donor was a Caucasian adult living in Nashville, Tennessee, USA. CD4+ T cells were enriched by magnetic negative selection; naive cells were then positively selected on CD45RA, and the negative fraction formed the memory subset. After blood collection by leukapheresis, PBMCs were isolated using Ficoll-Histopaque density gradient centrifugation and then cryopreserved in the vapor phase of liquid nitrogen. Analytical flow cytometry was used to check the purity and quantity of every magnetically sorted T cell population. From each sorted fraction, genomic DNA was isolated and quantified by UV absorbance on a Nanodrop 2000c.

Recombination joined TRBV27 with TRBJ2-5, with the D gene call left open. This clonotype was sampled from a woman in her twenties or thirties in good health. Sample: naive CD4+ T cells sorted from blood. The cell subset or site label on this specimen signifies: CD45RA+ positively selected. The CDR3 sequence is CASTGKSQETQYF. The sequenced DNA is TGTGCCAGCACGGGTAAATCGCAAGAGACCCAGTACTTC.